This T cell receptor (beta chain) is drawn from a study of blood T cell repertoires in COVID-19. The wider study: Sources were T cells, B-cell-depleted T cells, or PBMCs; the material itself was cDNA or gDNA.

In the original workflow: Amplification of reference gene primers was used by the study to estimate nucleated cell counts. Data came from immunoSEQ multiplex PCR; TCRdb stores just in-frame clones and leaves some out. V, J and clone size are taken as reported in that table, and D and trimming were inferred from the DNA itself. The repertoire consists of about 36,000 clones, with just under 80% occurring once and the leading ten covering around 35%. The sequenced material came from peripheral blood. The clonotype originates from a man aged 55 to 70 with acute or convalescent COVID-19.

CDR3 amino acids: CASSLYGQGATEAFF. The CDR3 bases are TGTGCCAGCAGTTTATATGGACAGGGGGCGACTGAAGCTTTCTTT. This chain connects TRBV28 to TRBJ1-1; TRBD1 aligns across 11 bases. Germline V gene lookup returns CDR1 MDHEN and CDR2 SYDVKM. Trimming removed 1 base from V and 5 bases from J; junction bases left unmatched: 3. This CDR3 spans 15 amino acids.